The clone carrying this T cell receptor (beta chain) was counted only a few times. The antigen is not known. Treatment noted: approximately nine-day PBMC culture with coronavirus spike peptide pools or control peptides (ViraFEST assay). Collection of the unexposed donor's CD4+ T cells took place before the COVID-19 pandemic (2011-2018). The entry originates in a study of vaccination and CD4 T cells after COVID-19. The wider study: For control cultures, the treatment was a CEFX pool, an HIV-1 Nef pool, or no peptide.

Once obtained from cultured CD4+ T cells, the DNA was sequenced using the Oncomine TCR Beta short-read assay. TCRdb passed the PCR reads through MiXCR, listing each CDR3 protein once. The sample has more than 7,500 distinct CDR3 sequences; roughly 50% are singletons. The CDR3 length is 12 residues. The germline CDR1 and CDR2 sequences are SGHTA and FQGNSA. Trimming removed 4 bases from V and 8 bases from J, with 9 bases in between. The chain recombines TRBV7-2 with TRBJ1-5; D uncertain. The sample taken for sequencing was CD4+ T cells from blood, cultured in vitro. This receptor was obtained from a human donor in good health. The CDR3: CASSSPLEPQHF. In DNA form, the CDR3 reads TGTGCCAGCAGCTCCCCGTTAGAGCCCCAGCATTTT.